This T cell receptor beta chain emerged from a study of T cell responses to AZD1222 COVID-19 vaccine. CDR3 length: 11 residues. Germline V CDR1 and CDR2: KGHDR, SFDVKD. Whole-study results and caveats: There were vaccine-associated CD4 TCRs across spike, dominant at 160-218 and 743-854. The peak T cell response came first, and repertoires were sampled only after it. Reports say nearly half of spike-specific TCRs go after unmutated variant regions. Clonal diversity was possibly underestimated, and the donors were mostly white British, with more females.

Using immunoSEQ multiplex PCR, the repertoire was profiled, and TCRdb retains in-frame clones only, with some absent. Altogether about 140,000 clones are present, about 90% being singletons, with the ten largest covering 4%. With respect to this clone: Its antigen remains unknown. Its ends do not fully match the called genes, so a read error is possible.

Sample: peripheral blood, taken 28 days after the second AZD1222 dose. This TCR was sampled from an adult who received the AZD1222 COVID-19 vaccine. This chain uses TRBV24-1 with TRBJ2-7; TRBD1 is a possible D gene (6 bases). CDR3 residues: CATRLPGQRFF. For the CDR3, the DNA is TGTGCCACCAGACTTCCGGGACAACGCTTTTTC.